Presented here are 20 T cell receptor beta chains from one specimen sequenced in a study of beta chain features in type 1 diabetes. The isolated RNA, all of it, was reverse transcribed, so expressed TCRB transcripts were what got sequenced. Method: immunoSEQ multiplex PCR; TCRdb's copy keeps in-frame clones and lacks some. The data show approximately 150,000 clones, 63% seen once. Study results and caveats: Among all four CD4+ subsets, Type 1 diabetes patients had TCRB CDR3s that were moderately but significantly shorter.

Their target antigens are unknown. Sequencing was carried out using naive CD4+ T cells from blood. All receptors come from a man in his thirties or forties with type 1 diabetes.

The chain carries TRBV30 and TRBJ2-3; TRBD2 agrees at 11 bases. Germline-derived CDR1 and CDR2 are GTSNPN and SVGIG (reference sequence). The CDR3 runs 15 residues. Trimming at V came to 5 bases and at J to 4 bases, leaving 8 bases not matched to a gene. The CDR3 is CAWGDGTSGPDTQYF. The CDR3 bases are TGTGCCTGGGGAGACGGGACTAGCGGCCCAGATACGCAGTATTTT.

This CDR3 reads CASSQEGQRTDTQYF. CDR3 nucleotides: TGCGCCAGCAGCCAAGAAGGACAGCGCACAGATACGCAGTATTTT. The chain couples TRBV4-3 to TRBJ2-3, with D maybe TRBD1 (6 bases). This CDR3 contains 15 residues. Germline lookup yields CDR1 LGHNA and CDR2 YSLEER. V lost 0 bases and J lost 1, with 8 bases in between.

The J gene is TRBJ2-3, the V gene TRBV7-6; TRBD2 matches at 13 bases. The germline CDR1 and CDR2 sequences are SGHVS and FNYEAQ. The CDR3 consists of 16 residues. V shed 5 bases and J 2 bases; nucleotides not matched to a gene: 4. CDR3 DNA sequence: TGTGCCAGCAGCGCACTAGCGGGGGGGCTCACAGATACGCAGTATTTT. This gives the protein CASSALAGGLTDTQYF.

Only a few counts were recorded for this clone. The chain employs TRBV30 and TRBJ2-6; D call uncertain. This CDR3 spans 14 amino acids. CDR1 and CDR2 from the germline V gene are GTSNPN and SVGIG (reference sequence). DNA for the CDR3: TGTGCACACGGAGTGGGCTCTGGGGCCAACGTCCTGACTTTC. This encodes CAHGVGSGANVLTF.

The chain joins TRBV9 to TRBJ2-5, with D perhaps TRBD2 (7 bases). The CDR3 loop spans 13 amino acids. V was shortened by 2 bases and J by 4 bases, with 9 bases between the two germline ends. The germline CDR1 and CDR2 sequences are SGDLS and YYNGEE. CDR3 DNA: TGTGCCAGCAGCGTTGCGGGGGCAGAGACCCAGTACTTC. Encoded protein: CASSVAGAETQYF.

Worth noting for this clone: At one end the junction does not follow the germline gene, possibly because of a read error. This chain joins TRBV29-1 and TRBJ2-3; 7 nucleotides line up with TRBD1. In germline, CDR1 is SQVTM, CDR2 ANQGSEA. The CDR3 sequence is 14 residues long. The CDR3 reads CSDEARDSGDTQYF. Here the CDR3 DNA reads TGCAGCGATGAAGCCAGGGACAGTGGGGATACGCAGTATTTT.

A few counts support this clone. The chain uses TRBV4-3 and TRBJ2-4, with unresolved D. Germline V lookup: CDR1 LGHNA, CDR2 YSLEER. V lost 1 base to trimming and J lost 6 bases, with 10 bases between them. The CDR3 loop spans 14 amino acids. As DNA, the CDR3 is TGCGCCAGCAGCCAAGTCGCGCTAGGAAACATTCAGTACTTC. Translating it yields CASSQVALGNIQYF.

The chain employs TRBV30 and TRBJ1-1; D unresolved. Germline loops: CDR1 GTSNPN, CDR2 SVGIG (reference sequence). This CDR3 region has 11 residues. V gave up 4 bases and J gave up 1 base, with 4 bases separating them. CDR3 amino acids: CAWKENTEAFF. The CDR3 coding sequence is TGTGCCTGGAAGGAGAACACTGAAGCTTTCTTT. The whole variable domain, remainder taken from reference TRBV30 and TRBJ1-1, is SQTIHQWPATLVQPVGSPLSLECTVEGTSNPNLYWYRQAAGRGLQLLFYSVGIGQISSEVPQNLSASRPQDRQFILSSKKLLLSDSGFYLCAWKENTEAFFGQGTRLTVV.

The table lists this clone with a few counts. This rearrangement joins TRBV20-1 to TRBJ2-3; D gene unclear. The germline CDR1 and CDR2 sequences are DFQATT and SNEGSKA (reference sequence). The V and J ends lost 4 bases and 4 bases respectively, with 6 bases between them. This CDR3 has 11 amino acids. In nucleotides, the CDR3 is TGCAGTGCTAATGGGGCAGATACGCAGTATTTT. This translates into CSANGADTQYF.

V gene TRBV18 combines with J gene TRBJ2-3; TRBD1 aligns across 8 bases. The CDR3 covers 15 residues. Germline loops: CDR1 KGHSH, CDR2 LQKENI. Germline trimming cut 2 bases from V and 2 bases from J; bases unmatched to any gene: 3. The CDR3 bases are TGTGCCAGCTCACCATGGGACAGGATCACAGATACGCAGTATTTT. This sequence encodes CASSPWDRITDTQYF.

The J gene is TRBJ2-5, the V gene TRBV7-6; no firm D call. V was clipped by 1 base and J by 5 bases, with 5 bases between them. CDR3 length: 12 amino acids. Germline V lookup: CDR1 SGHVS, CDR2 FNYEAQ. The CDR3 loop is CASSLGRETQYF. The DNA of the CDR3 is TGTGCCAGCAGCTTAGGGCGGGAGACCCAGTACTTC. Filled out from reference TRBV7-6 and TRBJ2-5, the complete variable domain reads GAGVSQSPRYKVTKRGQDVALRCDPISGHVSLYWYRQALGQGPEFLTYFNYEAQQDKSGLPNDRFSAERPEGSISTLTIQRTEQRDSAMYRCASSLGRETQYFGPGTRLLVL.

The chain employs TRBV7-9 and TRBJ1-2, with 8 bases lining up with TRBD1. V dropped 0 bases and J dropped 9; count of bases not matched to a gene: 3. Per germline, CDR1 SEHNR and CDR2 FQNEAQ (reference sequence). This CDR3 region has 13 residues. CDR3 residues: CASSLAQGASYTF. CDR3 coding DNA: TGTGCCAGCAGCTTAGCGCAGGGGGCAAGCTACACCTTC.

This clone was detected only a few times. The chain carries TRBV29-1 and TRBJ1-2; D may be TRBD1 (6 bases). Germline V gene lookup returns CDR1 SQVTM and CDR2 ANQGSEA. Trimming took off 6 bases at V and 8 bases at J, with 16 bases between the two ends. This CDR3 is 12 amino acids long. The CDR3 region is CSVDSLTRGYTF. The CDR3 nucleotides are TGCAGCGTGGACAGCCTTACCCGGGGCTACACCTTC.

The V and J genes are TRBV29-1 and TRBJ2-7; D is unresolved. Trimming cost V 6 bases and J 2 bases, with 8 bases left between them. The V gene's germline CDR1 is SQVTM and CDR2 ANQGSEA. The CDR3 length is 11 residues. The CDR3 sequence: CSVVEAYEQYF. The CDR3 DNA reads TGCAGCGTGGTAGAAGCCTACGAGCAGTACTTC.

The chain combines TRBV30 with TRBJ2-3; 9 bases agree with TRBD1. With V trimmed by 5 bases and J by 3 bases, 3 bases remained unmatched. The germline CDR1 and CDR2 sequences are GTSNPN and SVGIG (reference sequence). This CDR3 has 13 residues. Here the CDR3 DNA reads TGTGCCTGGGACAGGGGGATGACAGATACGCAGTATTTT. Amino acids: CAWDRGMTDTQYF.

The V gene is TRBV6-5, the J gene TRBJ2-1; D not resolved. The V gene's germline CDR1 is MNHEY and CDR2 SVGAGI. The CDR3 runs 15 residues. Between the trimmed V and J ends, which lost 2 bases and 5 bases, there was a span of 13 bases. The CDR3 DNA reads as TGTGCCAGCAGTTACCCAAGAAGTCCCAACAATGAGCAGTTCTTC. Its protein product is CASSYPRSPNNEQFF.

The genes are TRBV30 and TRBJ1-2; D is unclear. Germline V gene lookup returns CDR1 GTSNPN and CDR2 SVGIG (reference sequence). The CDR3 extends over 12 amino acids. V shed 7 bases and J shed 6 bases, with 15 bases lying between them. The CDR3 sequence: CALQRAAHGYTF. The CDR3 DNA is TGTGCCTTACAGAGAGCGGCTCATGGCTACACCTTC.

In nucleotides, the CDR3 is TGTGCCAGCAGCTTTACATCCAATACGCAGTATTTT. This gives the protein CASSFTSNTQYF. The chain uses TRBV13 and TRBJ2-3; no reliable D call. The germline CDR1 and CDR2 sequences are PRHDT and FYEKMQ (reference sequence). The CDR3 loop spans 12 amino acids. Deletions cut 3 bases from V and 7 bases from J, with 8 bases between.

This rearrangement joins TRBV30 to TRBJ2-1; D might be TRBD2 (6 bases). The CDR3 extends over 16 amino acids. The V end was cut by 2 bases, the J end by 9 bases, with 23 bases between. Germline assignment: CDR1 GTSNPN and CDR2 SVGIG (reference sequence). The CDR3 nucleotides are TGTGCCTGGAGTCCCGACTCGCGGGGCCCCAACGGTGAGCAGTTCTTC. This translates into CAWSPDSRGPNGEQFF.

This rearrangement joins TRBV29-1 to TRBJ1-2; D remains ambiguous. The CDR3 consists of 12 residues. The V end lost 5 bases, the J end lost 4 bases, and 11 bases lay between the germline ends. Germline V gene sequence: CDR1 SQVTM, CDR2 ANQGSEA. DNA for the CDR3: TGCAGCGTTTCACAAATCAGCTATGGCTACACCTTC. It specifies CSVSQISYGYTF.